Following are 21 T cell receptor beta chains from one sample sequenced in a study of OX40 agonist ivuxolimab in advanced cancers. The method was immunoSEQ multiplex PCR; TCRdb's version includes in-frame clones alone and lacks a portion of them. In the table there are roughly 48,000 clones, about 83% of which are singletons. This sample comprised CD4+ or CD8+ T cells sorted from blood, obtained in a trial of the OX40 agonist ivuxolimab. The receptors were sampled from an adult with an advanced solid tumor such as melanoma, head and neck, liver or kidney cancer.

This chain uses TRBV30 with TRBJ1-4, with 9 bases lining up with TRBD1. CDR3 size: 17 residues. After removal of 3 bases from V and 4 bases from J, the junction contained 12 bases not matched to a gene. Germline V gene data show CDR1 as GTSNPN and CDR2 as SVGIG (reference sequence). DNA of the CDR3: TGTGCCTGGAGCGGGACAGGGCCAAATCTCATTAATGAAAAACTGTTTTTT. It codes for CAWSGTGPNLINEKLFF.

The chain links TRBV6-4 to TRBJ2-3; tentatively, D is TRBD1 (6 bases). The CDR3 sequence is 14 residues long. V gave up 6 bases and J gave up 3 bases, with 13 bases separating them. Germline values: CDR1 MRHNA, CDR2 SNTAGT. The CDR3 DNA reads TGTGCCAGCAGCCAAAACAGGGCGACAGATACGCAGTATTTT. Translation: CASSQNRATDTQYF.

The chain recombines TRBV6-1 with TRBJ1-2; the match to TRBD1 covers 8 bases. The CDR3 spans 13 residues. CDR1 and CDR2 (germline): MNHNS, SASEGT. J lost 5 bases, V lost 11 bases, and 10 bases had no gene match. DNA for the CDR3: TGTGCCGCAGGAGCACAGGGGGGATATGGCTACACCTTC. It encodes CAAGAQGGYGYTF.

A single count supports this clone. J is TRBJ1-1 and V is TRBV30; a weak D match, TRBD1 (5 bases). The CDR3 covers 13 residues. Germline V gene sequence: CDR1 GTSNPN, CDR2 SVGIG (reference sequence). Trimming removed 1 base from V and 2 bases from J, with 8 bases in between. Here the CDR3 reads CAWSGQPNTEAFF. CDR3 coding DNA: TGTGCCTGGAGTGGACAGCCCAACACTGAAGCTTTCTTT.

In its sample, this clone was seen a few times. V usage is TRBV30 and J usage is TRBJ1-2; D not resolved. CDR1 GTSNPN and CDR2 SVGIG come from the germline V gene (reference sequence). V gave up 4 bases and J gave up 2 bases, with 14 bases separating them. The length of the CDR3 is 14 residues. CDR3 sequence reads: CAWTPGRANYGYTF. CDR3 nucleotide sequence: TGTGCCTGGACCCCCGGACGGGCGAACTATGGCTACACCTTC.

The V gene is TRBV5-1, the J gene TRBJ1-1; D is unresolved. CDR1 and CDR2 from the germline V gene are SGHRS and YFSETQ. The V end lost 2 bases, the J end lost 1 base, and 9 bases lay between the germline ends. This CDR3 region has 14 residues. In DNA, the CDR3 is TGCGCCAGCAGCTTCCGGACGGCGAACACTGAAGCTTTCTTT. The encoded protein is CASSFRTANTEAFF. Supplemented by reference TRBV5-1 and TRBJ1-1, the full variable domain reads KAGVTQTPRYLIKTRGQQVTLSCSPISGHRSVSWYQQTPGQGLQFLFEYFSETQRNKGNFPGRFSGRQFSNSRSEMNVSTLELGDSALYLCASSFRTANTEAFFGQGTRLTVV.

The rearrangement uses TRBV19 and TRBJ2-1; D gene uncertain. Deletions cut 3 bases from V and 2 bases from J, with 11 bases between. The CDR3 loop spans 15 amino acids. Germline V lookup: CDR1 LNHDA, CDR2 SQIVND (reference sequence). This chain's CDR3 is CASSIDPRTYNEQFF. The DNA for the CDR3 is TGTGCCAGTAGTATCGACCCTCGAACCTACAATGAGCAGTTCTTC.

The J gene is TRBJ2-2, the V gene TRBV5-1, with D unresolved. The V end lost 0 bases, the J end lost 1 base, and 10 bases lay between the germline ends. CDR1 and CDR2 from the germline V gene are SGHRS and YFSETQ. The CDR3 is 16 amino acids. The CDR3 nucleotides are TGCGCCAGCAGCTTGGGGGTTCTGGGGAACACCGGGGAGCTGTTTTTT. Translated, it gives CASSLGVLGNTGELFF. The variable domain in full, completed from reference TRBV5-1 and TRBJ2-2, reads KAGVTQTPRYLIKTRGQQVTLSCSPISGHRSVSWYQQTPGQGLQFLFEYFSETQRNKGNFPGRFSGRQFSNSRSEMNVSTLELGDSALYLCASSLGVLGNTGELFFGEGSRLTVL.

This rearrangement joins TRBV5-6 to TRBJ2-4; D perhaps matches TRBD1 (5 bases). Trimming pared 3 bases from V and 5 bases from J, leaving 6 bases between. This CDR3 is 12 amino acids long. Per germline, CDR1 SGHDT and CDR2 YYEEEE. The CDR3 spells CASSSTENIQYF. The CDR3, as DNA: TGTGCCAGCAGCTCGACAGAAAACATTCAGTACTTC.

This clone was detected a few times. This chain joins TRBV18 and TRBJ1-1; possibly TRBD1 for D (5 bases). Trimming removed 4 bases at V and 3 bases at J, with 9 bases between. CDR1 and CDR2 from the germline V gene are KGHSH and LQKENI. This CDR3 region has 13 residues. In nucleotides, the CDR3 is TGTGCCAGCTCACGGGACGGCTACACTGAAGCTTTCTTT. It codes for CASSRDGYTEAFF.

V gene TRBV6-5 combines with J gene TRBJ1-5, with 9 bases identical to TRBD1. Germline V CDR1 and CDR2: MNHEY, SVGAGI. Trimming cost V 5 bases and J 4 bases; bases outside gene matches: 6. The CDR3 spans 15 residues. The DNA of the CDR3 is TGTGCCAGCAGTGCGGGACAGGGAGGAAATCAGCCCCAGCATTTT. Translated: CASSAGQGGNQPQHF.

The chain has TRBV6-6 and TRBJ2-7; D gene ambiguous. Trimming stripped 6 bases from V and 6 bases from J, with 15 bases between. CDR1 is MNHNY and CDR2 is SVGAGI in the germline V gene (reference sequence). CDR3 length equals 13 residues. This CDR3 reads CASSLGPGFEQYF. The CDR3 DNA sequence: TGTGCCAGCAGCCTTGGCCCGGGTTTCGAGCAGTACTTC.

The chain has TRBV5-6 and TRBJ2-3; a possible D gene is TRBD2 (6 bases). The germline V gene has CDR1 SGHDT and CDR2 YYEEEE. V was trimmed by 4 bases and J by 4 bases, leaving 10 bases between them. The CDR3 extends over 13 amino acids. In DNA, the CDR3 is TGTGCCAGCAGCCCCTGGGGGGCAGATACGCAGTATTTT. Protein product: CASSPWGADTQYF. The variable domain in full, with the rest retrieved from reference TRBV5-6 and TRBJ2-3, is DAGVTQSPTHLIKTRGQQVTLRCSPKSGHDTVSWYQQALGQGPQFIFQYYEEEERQRGNFPDRFSGHQFPNYSSELNVNALLLGDSALYLCASSPWGADTQYFGPGTRLTVL.

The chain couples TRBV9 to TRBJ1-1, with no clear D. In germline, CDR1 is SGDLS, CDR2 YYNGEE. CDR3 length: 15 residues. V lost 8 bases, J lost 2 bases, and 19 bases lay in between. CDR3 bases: TGTGCCAGTACTTGGCGGCAGGACTTTAACACTGAAGCTTTCTTT. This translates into CASTWRQDFNTEAFF.

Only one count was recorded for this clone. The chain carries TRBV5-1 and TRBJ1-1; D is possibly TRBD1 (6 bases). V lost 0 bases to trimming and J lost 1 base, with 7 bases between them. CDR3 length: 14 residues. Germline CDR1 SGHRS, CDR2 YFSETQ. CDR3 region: CASSLGQENTEAFF. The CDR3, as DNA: TGCGCCAGCAGCTTGGGACAGGAGAACACTGAAGCTTTCTTT.

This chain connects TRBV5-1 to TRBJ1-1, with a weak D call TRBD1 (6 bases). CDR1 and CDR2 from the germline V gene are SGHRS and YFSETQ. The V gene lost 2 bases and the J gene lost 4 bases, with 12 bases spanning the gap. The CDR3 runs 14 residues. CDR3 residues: CASSFTRDTTEAFF. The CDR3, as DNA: TGCGCCAGCAGCTTTACCCGGGACACCACTGAAGCTTTCTTT.

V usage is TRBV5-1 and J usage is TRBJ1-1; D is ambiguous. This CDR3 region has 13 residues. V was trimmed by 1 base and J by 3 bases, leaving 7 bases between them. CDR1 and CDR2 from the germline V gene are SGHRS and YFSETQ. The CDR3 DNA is TGCGCCAGCAGCTTGTCTGCGGACACTGAAGCTTTCTTT. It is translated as CASSLSADTEAFF.

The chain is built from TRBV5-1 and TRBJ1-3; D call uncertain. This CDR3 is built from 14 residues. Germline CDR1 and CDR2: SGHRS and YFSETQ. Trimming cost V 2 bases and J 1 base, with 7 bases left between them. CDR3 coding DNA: TGCGCCAGCAGCTTTTCGGGGTCTGGAAACACCATATATTTT. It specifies CASSFSGSGNTIYF.

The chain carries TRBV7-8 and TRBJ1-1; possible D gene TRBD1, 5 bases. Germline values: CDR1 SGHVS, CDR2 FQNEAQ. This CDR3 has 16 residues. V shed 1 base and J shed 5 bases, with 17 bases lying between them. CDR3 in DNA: TGTGCCAGCAGCTTAGGTCTGGGGGTCCGGGGAACTGAAGCTTTCTTT. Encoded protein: CASSLGLGVRGTEAFF.

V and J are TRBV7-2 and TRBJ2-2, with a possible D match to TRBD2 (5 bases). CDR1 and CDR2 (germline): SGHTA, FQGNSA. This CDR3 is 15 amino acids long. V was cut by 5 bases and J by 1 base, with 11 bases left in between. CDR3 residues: CASSPNGMNTGELFF. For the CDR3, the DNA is TGTGCCAGCAGCCCGAACGGGATGAACACCGGGGAGCTGTTTTTT.

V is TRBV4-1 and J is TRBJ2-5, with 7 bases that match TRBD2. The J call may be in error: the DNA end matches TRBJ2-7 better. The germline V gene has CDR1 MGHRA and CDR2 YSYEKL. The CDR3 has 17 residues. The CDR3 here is CASSQEEGLAASYEQYF. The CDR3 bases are TGCGCCAGCAGCCAAGAGGAGGGGCTAGCGGCCTCCTACGAGCAGTACTTC.